This T cell receptor (beta chain) stems from a study of blood T cell repertoires in COVID-19. Per the germline V gene, CDR1 is SEHNR and CDR2 is FQNEAQ (reference sequence). This CDR3 is built from 16 residues. Trimming cost V 3 bases and J 2 bases; bases outside gene matches: 4. TCRdb keeps only in-frame clones here, not all; method: immunoSEQ multiplex PCR. Of roughly 100,000 clones listed, over 75% are singletons. The source material was peripheral blood. The receptor was derived from a human donor in a cohort sampled during active COVID-19. The chain is built from TRBV7-9 and TRBJ2-3; 11 nucleotides line up with TRBD2. The CDR3 protein is CASSFVSGGDTDTQYF. CDR3 in DNA: TGTGCCAGCAGCTTTGTTAGCGGGGGGGACACAGATACGCAGTATTTT.